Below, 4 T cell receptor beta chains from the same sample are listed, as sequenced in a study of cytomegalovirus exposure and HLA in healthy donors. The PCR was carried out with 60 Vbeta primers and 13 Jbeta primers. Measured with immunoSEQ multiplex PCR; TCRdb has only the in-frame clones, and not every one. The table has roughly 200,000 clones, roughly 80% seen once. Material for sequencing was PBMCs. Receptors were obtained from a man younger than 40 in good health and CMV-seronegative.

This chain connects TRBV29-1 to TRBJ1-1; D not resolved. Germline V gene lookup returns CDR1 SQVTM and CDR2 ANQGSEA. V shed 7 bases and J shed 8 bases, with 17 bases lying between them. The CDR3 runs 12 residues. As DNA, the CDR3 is TGCAGCGCATCCAGAGTCGGCGGCGAAGCTTTCTTT. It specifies CSASRVGGEAFF.

The CDR3: CASSLGGQAPPRRTEAFF. Written as DNA, the CDR3 is TGTGCCAGCAGCTTGGGGGGACAGGCCCCCCCCCGGCGGACTGAAGCTTTCTTT. This chain links TRBV5-6 with TRBJ1-1, with TRBD1 identical over 8 bases. Trimming cost V 0 bases and J 5 bases; bases outside gene matches: 15. This CDR3 is 18 amino acids long. Germline CDR1 reads SGHDT; CDR2 reads YYEEEE.

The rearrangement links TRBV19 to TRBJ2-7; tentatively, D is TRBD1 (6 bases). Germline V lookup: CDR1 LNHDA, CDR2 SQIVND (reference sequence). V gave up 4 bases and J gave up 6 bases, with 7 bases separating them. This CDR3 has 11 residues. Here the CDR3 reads CASSRGLEQYF. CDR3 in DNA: TGTGCCAGTAGTAGGGGGCTCGAGCAGTACTTC.

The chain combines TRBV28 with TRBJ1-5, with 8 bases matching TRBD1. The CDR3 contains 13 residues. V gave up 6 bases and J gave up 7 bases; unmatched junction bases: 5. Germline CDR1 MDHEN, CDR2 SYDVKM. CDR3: CASRGQGTQPQHF. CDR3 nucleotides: TGTGCCAGCAGAGGACAGGGAACGCAGCCCCAGCATTTT. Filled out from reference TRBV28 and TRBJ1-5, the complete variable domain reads DVKVTQSSRYLVKRTGEKVFLECVQDMDHENMFWYRQDPGLGLRLIYFSYDVKMKEKGDIPEGYSVSREKKERFSLILESASTNQTSMYLCASRGQGTQPQHFGDGTRLSIL.